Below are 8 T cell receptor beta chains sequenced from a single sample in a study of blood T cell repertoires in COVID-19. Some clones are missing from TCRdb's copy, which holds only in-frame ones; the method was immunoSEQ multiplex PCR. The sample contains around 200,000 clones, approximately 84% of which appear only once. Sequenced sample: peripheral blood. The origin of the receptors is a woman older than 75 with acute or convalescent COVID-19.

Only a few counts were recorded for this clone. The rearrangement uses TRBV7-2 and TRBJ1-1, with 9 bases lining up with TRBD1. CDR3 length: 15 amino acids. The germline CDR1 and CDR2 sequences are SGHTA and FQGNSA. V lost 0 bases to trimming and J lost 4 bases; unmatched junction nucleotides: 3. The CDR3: CASSLAGQGTTEAFF. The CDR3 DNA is TGTGCCAGCAGCTTAGCTGGACAGGGGACCACTGAAGCTTTCTTT. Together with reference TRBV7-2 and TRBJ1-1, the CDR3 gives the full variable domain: GAGVSQSPSNKVTEKGKDVELRCDPISGHTALYWYRQSLGQGLEFLIYFQGNSAPDKSGLPSDRFSAERTGGSVSTLTIQRTQQEDSAVYLCASSLAGQGTTEAFFGQGTRLTVV.

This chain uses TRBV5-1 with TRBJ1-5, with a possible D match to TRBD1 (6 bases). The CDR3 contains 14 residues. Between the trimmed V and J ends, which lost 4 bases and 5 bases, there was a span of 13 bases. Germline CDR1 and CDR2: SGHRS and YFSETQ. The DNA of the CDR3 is TGCGCCAGCAGCCCCGGACAGCCTTATCAGCCCCAGCATTTT. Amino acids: CASSPGQPYQPQHF.

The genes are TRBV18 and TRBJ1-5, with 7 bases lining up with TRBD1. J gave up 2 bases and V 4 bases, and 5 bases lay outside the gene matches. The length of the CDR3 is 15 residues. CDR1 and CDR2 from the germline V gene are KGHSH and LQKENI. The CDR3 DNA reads TGTGCCAGCTCACAGGGACAGTTTGGCAATCAGCCCCAGCATTTT. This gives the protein CASSQGQFGNQPQHF.

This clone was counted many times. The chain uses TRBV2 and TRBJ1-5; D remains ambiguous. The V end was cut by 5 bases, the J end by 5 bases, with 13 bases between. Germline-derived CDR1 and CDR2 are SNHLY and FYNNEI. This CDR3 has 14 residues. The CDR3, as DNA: TGTGCCAGCAGTATCCGTTGGGCCGATCAGCCCCAGCATTTT. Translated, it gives CASSIRWADQPQHF.

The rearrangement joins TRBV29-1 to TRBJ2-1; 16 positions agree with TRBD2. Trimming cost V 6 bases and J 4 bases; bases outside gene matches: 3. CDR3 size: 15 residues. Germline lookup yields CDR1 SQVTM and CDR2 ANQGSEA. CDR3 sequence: CSVGTSGREYNEQFF. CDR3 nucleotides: TGCAGCGTCGGGACTAGCGGGAGGGAGTACAATGAGCAGTTCTTC.

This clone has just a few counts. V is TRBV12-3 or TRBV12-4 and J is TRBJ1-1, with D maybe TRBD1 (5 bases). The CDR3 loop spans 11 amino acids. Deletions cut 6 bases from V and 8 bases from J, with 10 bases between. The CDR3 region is CASSRATEAFF. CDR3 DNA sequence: TGTGCCAGCAGCAGGGCAACAGAAGCTTTCTTT.

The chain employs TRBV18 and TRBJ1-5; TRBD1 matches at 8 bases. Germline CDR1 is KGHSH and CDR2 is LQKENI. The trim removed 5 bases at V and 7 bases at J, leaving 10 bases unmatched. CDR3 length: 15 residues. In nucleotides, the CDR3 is TGTGCCAGCTCAGGCGACAGGGGTATAACGCAGCCCCAGCATTTT. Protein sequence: CASSGDRGITQPQHF.

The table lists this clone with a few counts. The CDR3 sequence: CATGLAGVPGNEQFF. The CDR3 DNA reads as TGTGCCACCGGACTAGCGGGAGTCCCCGGCAATGAGCAGTTCTTC. This sequence joins TRBV28 and TRBJ2-1; TRBD2 aligns across 13 bases. Germline V lookup: CDR1 MDHEN, CDR2 SYDVKM. The V gene end was trimmed by 10 bases and the J gene end by 6 bases; junction bases not matched to a gene: 9. The CDR3 consists of 15 residues.